The rows below give T cell receptor beta chains drawn from one sample of a study of lymphopenia after photon versus proton radiotherapy. Generated by immunoSEQ multiplex PCR, the TCRdb table keeps only in-frame clones and is missing some. The sample yields under 30,000 clones, about nine tenths seen once. The input for sequencing was peripheral blood, taken from a patient treated with photon-based radiotherapy. These receptors originate from a woman aged 45 to 65 with cholangiocarcinoma. Each CDR3 is given with its conserved first and last residue. A D gene is named only where the DNA matches it firmly. Size is stated for part of the rows, as once, few or many counts, or as a class when the clone is expanded.

clone size: .
J gene: TRBJ1-1
D gene: .
V gene: TRBV7-2
CDR3 protein: CASSSYPRRLNTEAFF
CDR3 DNA: TGTGCCAGCAGCTCTTATCCCCGGCGGTTGAACACTGAAGCTTTCTTT

clone size: .
J gene: TRBJ1-1
D gene: .
V gene: TRBV7-9
CDR3 protein: CASSFWAATSMNTEAFF
CDR3 DNA: TGTGCCAGCAGCTTCTGGGCAGCTACATCGATGAACACTGAAGCTTTCTTT

clone size: .
J gene: TRBJ2-3
D gene: .
V gene: TRBV21-1
CDR3 protein: CASSKGEVWDRGSTDTQYF
CDR3 DNA: TGTGCCAGCAGCAAAGGGGAGGTGTGGGACAGGGGATCCACAGATACGCAGTATTTT

clone size: .
J gene: TRBJ1-5
D gene: .
V gene: TRBV15
CDR3 protein: CATSRGPGGNQPQHF
CDR3 DNA: TGTGCCACCAGCAGAGGTCCAGGGGGCAATCAGCCCCAGCATTTT

clone size: .
J gene: TRBJ1-4
D gene: .
V gene: TRBV5-1
CDR3 protein: CASSFGRGDEKLFF
CDR3 DNA: TGCGCCAGCAGCTTCGGCAGAGGGGACGAAAAACTGTTTTTT

clone size: .
J gene: TRBJ2-4
D gene: .
V gene: TRBV6-5
CDR3 protein: CASSLSTVAKNIQYF
CDR3 DNA: TGTGCCAGCAGCCTCTCGACAGTTGCCAAAAACATTCAGTACTTC

clone size: .
J gene: TRBJ2-3
D gene: .
V gene: TRBV9
CDR3 protein: CASSVAHGSTDTQYF
CDR3 DNA: TGTGCCAGCAGCGTAGCTCACGGTAGCACAGATACGCAGTATTTT

clone size: .
J gene: TRBJ1-1
D gene: .
V gene: TRBV6-5
CDR3 protein: CASSYSGGTEAFF
CDR3 DNA: TGTGCCAGCAGTTACTCGGGGGGTACTGAAGCTTTCTTT

clone size: .
J gene: TRBJ1-2
D gene: .
V gene: TRBV5-1
CDR3 protein: CASSLRSGTTYYGYTF
CDR3 DNA: TGCGCCAGCAGCCTCCGAAGCGGGACAACCTACTATGGCTACACCTTC

clone size: .
J gene: TRBJ2-4
D gene: .
V gene: TRBV5-6
CDR3 protein: CASSRNGAKNIQYF
CDR3 DNA: TGTGCCAGCAGCAGAAACGGGGCCAAAAACATTCAGTACTTC

clone size: .
J gene: TRBJ1-3
D gene: .
V gene: TRBV19
CDR3 protein: CASSMGRGDRDGNTIYF
CDR3 DNA: TGTGCCAGTAGTATGGGTAGAGGTGATAGAGACGGAAACACCATATATTTT

clone size: .
J gene: TRBJ2-5
D gene: TRBD1
V gene: TRBV4-1
CDR3 protein: CASSQKDREKRETQYF
CDR3 DNA: TGCGCCAGCAGCCAAAAGGACAGGGAAAAGAGGGAGACCCAGTACTTC

clone size: .
J gene: TRBJ2-5
D gene: TRBD2
V gene: TRBV10-2
CDR3 protein: CASSTSGVYQETQYF
CDR3 DNA: TGCGCCAGCAGTACTAGCGGGGTTTACCAAGAGACCCAGTACTTC

clone size: .
J gene: TRBJ1-1
D gene: TRBD1
V gene: TRBV7-2
CDR3 protein: CASSLRQGFTEAFF
CDR3 DNA: TGTGCCAGCAGCTTACGACAGGGTTTCACTGAAGCTTTCTTT

clone size: .
J gene: TRBJ2-2
D gene: .
V gene: TRBV25-1
CDR3 protein: CASRMGGTNTGELFF
CDR3 DNA: TGTGCCAGCCGAATGGGGGGAACGAACACCGGGGAGCTGTTTTTT

clone size: .
J gene: TRBJ1-2
D gene: .
V gene: TRBV19
CDR3 protein: CASSIYGYTF
CDR3 DNA: TGTGCCAGTAGTATATATGGCTACACCTTC

clone size: .
J gene: TRBJ1-2
D gene: .
V gene: TRBV6-6
CDR3 protein: CAATTGRGYTF
CDR3 DNA: TGTGCCGCTACAACGGGTAGAGGCTACACCTTC

clone size: .
J gene: TRBJ2-5
D gene: .
V gene: TRBV18
CDR3 protein: CASSPSVQYQETQYF
CDR3 DNA: TGTGCCAGCTCACCCAGCGTTCAATACCAAGAGACCCAGTACTTC

clone size: .
J gene: TRBJ2-7
D gene: .
V gene: TRBV7-9
CDR3 protein: CASSLAPLHSSYEQYF
CDR3 DNA: TGTGCCAGCAGCTTAGCGCCCCTCCACAGCTCCTACGAGCAGTACTTC

clone size: .
J gene: TRBJ2-7
D gene: .
V gene: TRBV4-1
CDR3 protein: CASSQETYSSYEQYF
CDR3 DNA: TGCGCCAGCAGCCAAGAGACGTACAGCTCCTACGAGCAGTACTTC

clone size: .
J gene: TRBJ2-3
D gene: TRBD1
V gene: TRBV7-6
CDR3 protein: CASSKNRGRTDTQYF
CDR3 DNA: TGTGCCAGCAGTAAAAACAGGGGGCGCACAGATACGCAGTATTTT

clone size: .
J gene: TRBJ1-1
D gene: .
V gene: TRBV5-4
CDR3 protein: CASSLRNTATEAFF
CDR3 DNA: TGTGCCAGCAGCTTGAGAAATACAGCCACTGAAGCTTTCTTT

clone size: .
J gene: TRBJ1-2
D gene: .
V gene: TRBV5-1
CDR3 protein: CASSSWGGVDGYTF
CDR3 DNA: TGCGCCAGCAGCTCCTGGGGGGGCGTTGATGGCTACACCTTC

clone size: .
J gene: TRBJ1-3
D gene: .
V gene: TRBV6-5
CDR3 protein: CASSYSRAAIYNTIYF
CDR3 DNA: TGTGCCAGCAGTTACTCGAGGGCAGCTATTTATAACACCATATATTTT

clone size: .
J gene: TRBJ1-3
D gene: TRBD1
V gene: TRBV28
CDR3 protein: CASRLGQGGNTIYF
CDR3 DNA: TGTGCCAGCAGACTGGGACAGGGAGGAAACACCATATATTTT

clone size: .
J gene: TRBJ2-1
D gene: TRBD1
V gene: TRBV5-1
CDR3 protein: CASSFTGDHNEQFF
CDR3 DNA: TGCGCCAGCAGCTTTACAGGGGACCACAATGAGCAGTTCTTC

clone size: .
J gene: TRBJ2-3
D gene: .
V gene: TRBV27
CDR3 protein: CASSWPISTDTQYF
CDR3 DNA: TGTGCCAGCAGTTGGCCGATTAGCACAGATACGCAGTATTTT

clone size: .
J gene: TRBJ2-3
D gene: TRBD2
V gene: TRBV5-1
CDR3 protein: CASSLISGASTDTQYF
CDR3 DNA: TGCGCCAGCAGCTTGATTAGCGGGGCGAGCACAGATACGCAGTATTTT

clone size: .
J gene: TRBJ2-5
D gene: TRBD2
V gene: TRBV7-2
CDR3 protein: CASSFSVRLAGSRGAQYF
CDR3 DNA: TGTGCCAGCAGCTTCTCTGTCAGACTAGCGGGTTCTAGGGGGGCCCAGTACTTC

clone size: .
J gene: TRBJ2-7
D gene: TRBD1
V gene: TRBV5-1
CDR3 protein: CASSQDRGSYEQYF
CDR3 DNA: TGCGCCAGCAGCCAAGACAGGGGTTCCTACGAGCAGTACTTC

clone size: .
J gene: TRBJ1-5
D gene: .
V gene: TRBV2
CDR3 protein: CASREGPAQPQHF
CDR3 DNA: TGTGCCAGCAGAGAGGGGCCGGCCCAGCCCCAGCATTTT

clone size: .
J gene: TRBJ2-7
D gene: TRBD1
V gene: TRBV19
CDR3 protein: CASSTRTGSPYEQYF
CDR3 DNA: TGTGCCAGTAGTACCCGGACAGGGTCCCCCTACGAGCAGTACTTC

clone size: .
J gene: TRBJ2-1
D gene: TRBD2
V gene: TRBV7-6
CDR3 protein: CASSLESFAGGPNEQFF
CDR3 DNA: TGTGCCAGCAGCTTAGAGTCATTTGCGGGGGGCCCTAATGAGCAGTTCTTC

clone size: few
J gene: TRBJ1-1
D gene: TRBD1
V gene: TRBV27
CDR3 protein: CASSMTGSREAFF
CDR3 DNA: TGTGCCAGCAGTATGACAGGGTCTCGTGAAGCTTTCTTT

clone size: .
J gene: TRBJ1-4
D gene: .
V gene: TRBV11-2
CDR3 protein: CASSSGAASEKLFF
CDR3 DNA: TGTGCCAGCAGCTCAGGGGCGGCGAGTGAAAAACTGTTTTTT

clone size: .
J gene: TRBJ2-2
D gene: .
V gene: TRBV5-1
CDR3 protein: CASSLGISNTGELFF
CDR3 DNA: TGCGCCAGCAGTTTGGGCATTTCTAACACCGGGGAGCTGTTTTTT

clone size: once
J gene: TRBJ2-3
D gene: .
V gene: TRBV7-2
CDR3 protein: CASSLDPGGTDTQYF
CDR3 DNA: TGTGCCAGCAGCTTAGACCCGGGGGGCACAGATACGCAGTATTTT

clone size: .
J gene: TRBJ1-1
D gene: .
V gene: TRBV5-4
CDR3 protein: CASNPTGIMNTEAFF
CDR3 DNA: TGTGCCAGCAACCCCACGGGGATTATGAACACTGAAGCTTTCTTT

clone size: .
J gene: TRBJ2-7
D gene: .
V gene: TRBV11-2
CDR3 protein: CASSFRAGQAYEQYF
CDR3 DNA: TGTGCCAGCAGCTTTCGAGCGGGACAAGCCTACGAGCAGTACTTC

clone size: .
J gene: TRBJ1-6
D gene: TRBD1
V gene: TRBV27
CDR3 protein: CASSLPLRGTGKNSPLHF
CDR3 DNA: TGTGCCAGCAGTTTACCCCTCCGCGGGACAGGGAAAAATTCACCCCTCCACTTT

clone size: .
J gene: TRBJ2-5
D gene: TRBD2
V gene: TRBV7-2
CDR3 protein: CASSLGLAGGRQRETQYF
CDR3 DNA: TGTGCCAGCAGCTTAGGTCTAGCGGGGGGCAGACAGCGAGAGACCCAGTACTTC

clone size: .
J gene: TRBJ1-2
D gene: .
V gene: TRBV4-1
CDR3 protein: CASSQDSATYRGYTF
CDR3 DNA: TGCGCCAGCAGCCAAGATTCTGCGACTTATAGGGGCTACACCTTC

clone size: .
J gene: TRBJ1-2
D gene: .
V gene: TRBV5-1
CDR3 protein: CASSLLPGGNYYGYTF
CDR3 DNA: TGCGCCAGCAGCTTACTCCCCGGGGGGAACTACTATGGCTACACCTTC

clone size: few
J gene: TRBJ2-3
D gene: TRBD2
V gene: TRBV19
CDR3 protein: CATLRGAGASTDTQYF
CDR3 DNA: TGTGCCACCCTTCGGGGAGCGGGGGCTAGCACAGATACGCAGTATTTT